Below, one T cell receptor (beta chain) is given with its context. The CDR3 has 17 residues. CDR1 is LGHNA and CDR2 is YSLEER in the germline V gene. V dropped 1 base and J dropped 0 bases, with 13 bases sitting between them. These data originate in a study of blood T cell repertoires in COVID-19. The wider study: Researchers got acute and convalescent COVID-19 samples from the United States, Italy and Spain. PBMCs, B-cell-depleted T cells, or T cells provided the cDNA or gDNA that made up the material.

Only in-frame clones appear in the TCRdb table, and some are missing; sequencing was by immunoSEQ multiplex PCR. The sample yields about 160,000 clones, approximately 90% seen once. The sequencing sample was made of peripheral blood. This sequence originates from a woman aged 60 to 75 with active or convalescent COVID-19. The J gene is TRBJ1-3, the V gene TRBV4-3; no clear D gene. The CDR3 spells CASSQGLGLRSGNTIYF. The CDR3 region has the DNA TGCGCCAGCAGCCAAGGGCTAGGACTCCGCTCTGGAAACACCATATATTTT.